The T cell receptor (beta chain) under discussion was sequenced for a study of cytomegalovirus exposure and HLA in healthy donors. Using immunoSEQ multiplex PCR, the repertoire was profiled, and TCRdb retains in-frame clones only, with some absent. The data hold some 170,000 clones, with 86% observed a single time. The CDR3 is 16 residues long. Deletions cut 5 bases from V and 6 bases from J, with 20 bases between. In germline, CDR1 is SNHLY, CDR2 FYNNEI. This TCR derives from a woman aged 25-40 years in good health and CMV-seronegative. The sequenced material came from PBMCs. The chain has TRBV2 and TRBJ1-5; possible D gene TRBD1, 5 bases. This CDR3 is CASSPKSQGAGQPQHF. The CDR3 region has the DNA TGTGCCAGCAGTCCCAAGAGTCAGGGAGCCGGTCAGCCCCAGCATTTT.